These 6 T cell receptor beta chains share one sample of origin, sequenced in a study of monozygotic twins with inflammatory bowel disease. TCRdb reprocessed the 5' RACE reads and reports one entry per CDR3 protein, with no DNA. The table counts 350,000 to 550,000 distinct CDR3 sequences; 2% to 2.5% lies in the top ten. The specimen sequenced was blood. The receptors shown here come from a human donor with ulcerative colitis or Crohn's disease, or a healthy co-twin of an affected twin (not recorded which).

J is TRBJ2-4 and V is TRBV9; the TRBD1 assignment by TCRdb is unverifiable without DNA. This CDR3 is built from 13 residues. Germline values: CDR1 SGDLS, CDR2 YYNGEE. The CDR3 loop is CASGDGTKNIQYF.

The V and J genes are TRBV20-1 and TRBJ1-4; the D gene TCRdb calls, TRBD1, cannot be checked with no DNA. Looked up from germline, CDR1 is DFQATT and CDR2 is SNEGSKA (reference sequence). The CDR3 is made up of 17 amino acids. CDR3 in amino acids: CSARPFTPDSRREKLFF.

This chain uses TRBV7-2 with TRBJ2-3. This CDR3 contains 13 residues. The V gene's germline CDR1 is SGHTA and CDR2 FQGNSA. CDR3 sequence: CASSLAITDTQYF.

The V call is TRBV2, the J call TRBJ1-3. The length of the CDR3 is 13 residues. Germline assignment: CDR1 SNHLY and CDR2 FYNNEI. CDR3 in amino acids: CATVRTAGNTIYF.

The chain combines TRBV20-1 with TRBJ1-3; without DNA, the TCRdb call of TRBD1 cannot be checked. The germline V gene encodes CDR1 DFQATT and CDR2 SNEGSKA (reference sequence). The CDR3 covers 15 residues. The CDR3 sequence is CSARERGARGNTIYF.

V is TRBV10-3 and J is TRBJ1-4. The CDR3 runs 14 residues. Germline values: CDR1 ENHRY, CDR2 SYGVKD. The CDR3 region is CASSARDGNEKLFF.